Listed below are T cell receptor beta chains from one sample, sequenced in a study of T cell changes during pregnancy in multiple sclerosis. Generated by immunoSEQ multiplex PCR, the TCRdb table keeps only in-frame clones and is missing some. This table has 70,000 to 95,000 clones, roughly 91% appearing once. The source material was peripheral blood, sampled after pregnancy. The source of these receptors is a female donor in good health, enrolled as a control in a pregnancy study. The CDR3 runs from the conserved cysteine through the conserved F or W. Each record gives: J gene, V gene, CDR3 protein.

J gene: TRBJ2-1
V gene: TRBV28
CDR3 protein: CASSPTSGRIVSEQFF

J gene: TRBJ1-3
V gene: TRBV9
CDR3 protein: CASSVDRGSGNTIYF

J gene: TRBJ1-2
V gene: TRBV10-3
CDR3 protein: CAIRGTGSRANYGYTF

J gene: TRBJ1-1
V gene: TRBV30
CDR3 protein: CAWTGNGAEAFF

J gene: TRBJ2-5
V gene: TRBV4-1
CDR3 protein: CASSRTERGETQYF

J gene: TRBJ1-5
V gene: TRBV7-9
CDR3 protein: CASSFQGNQPQHF

J gene: TRBJ2-1
V gene: TRBV4-2
CDR3 protein: CASSQEGGSGDEQFF

J gene: TRBJ1-2
V gene: TRBV27
CDR3 protein: CASSSRTAHGYTF

J gene: TRBJ2-7
V gene: TRBV9
CDR3 protein: CASSAGLAGGLPYEQYF

J gene: TRBJ2-1
V gene: TRBV9
CDR3 protein: CASSVAGGGKLYNEQFF

J gene: TRBJ1-1
V gene: TRBV19
CDR3 protein: CASSWGEGTEAFF

J gene: TRBJ2-5
V gene: TRBV11-2
CDR3 protein: CASTFLRSGRTQYF

J gene: TRBJ1-1
V gene: TRBV18
CDR3 protein: CASSHSGRGTVNTEAFF

J gene: TRBJ1-1
V gene: TRBV10-3
CDR3 protein: CATLGQGNTEAFF

J gene: TRBJ1-2
V gene: TRBV5-1
CDR3 protein: CASKSGSGGYTF

J gene: TRBJ2-1
V gene: TRBV30
CDR3 protein: CAWSRSGGYEQFF

J gene: TRBJ2-7
V gene: TRBV11-1
CDR3 protein: CASSITGEQYF

J gene: TRBJ2-1
V gene: TRBV7-2
CDR3 protein: CASSLEGLGLRHEQFF

J gene: TRBJ2-2
V gene: TRBV27
CDR3 protein: CASSRSGAPNTGELFF

J gene: TRBJ1-5
V gene: TRBV29-1
CDR3 protein: CSVGNQPQHF

J gene: TRBJ1-6
V gene: TRBV4-3
CDR3 protein: CASSQGTGPNSPLHF

J gene: TRBJ1-2
V gene: TRBV7-9
CDR3 protein: CASSLIRDGYTF

J gene: TRBJ2-2
V gene: TRBV29-1
CDR3 protein: CSGGQGAAGELFF

J gene: TRBJ1-5
V gene: TRBV25-1
CDR3 protein: CASKGQGNNQPQHF

J gene: TRBJ1-6
V gene: TRBV19
CDR3 protein: CASHQGSYNSPLHF

J gene: TRBJ1-2
V gene: TRBV29-1
CDR3 protein: CSVDRANYGYTF

J gene: TRBJ1-1
V gene: TRBV29-1
CDR3 protein: CSARQNMNTEAFF

J gene: TRBJ2-3
V gene: TRBV5-4
CDR3 protein: CASGSAGGPGDTQYF

J gene: TRBJ1-1
V gene: TRBV11-2
CDR3 protein: CASSFSSGGDVNTEAFF

J gene: TRBJ2-1
V gene: TRBV7-2
CDR3 protein: CASSPGGYEQFF

J gene: TRBJ2-7
V gene: TRBV27
CDR3 protein: CASRGITWTRSYEQYF

J gene: TRBJ2-7
V gene: TRBV10-1
CDR3 protein: CASSERPLPGQGAPSYEQYF

J gene: TRBJ2-1
V gene: TRBV5-6
CDR3 protein: CASSNLAGLREQFF

J gene: TRBJ2-3
V gene: TRBV4-1
CDR3 protein: CASSLRDQQGGTDTQYF

J gene: TRBJ1-2
V gene: TRBV18
CDR3 protein: CASSPPNRQGAANYGYTF

J gene: TRBJ2-1
V gene: TRBV6-5
CDR3 protein: CASSYARPRGNEQFF

J gene: TRBJ1-4
V gene: TRBV30
CDR3 protein: CAWGFQGAGGKLFF

J gene: TRBJ1-5
V gene: TRBV28
CDR3 protein: CASSFQLDRINQPQHF

J gene: TRBJ1-5
V gene: TRBV6-1
CDR3 protein: CASRQQGRHQPQHF

J gene: TRBJ1-4
V gene: TRBV13
CDR3 protein: CASASTGTANEKLFF

J gene: TRBJ1-1
V gene: TRBV7-8
CDR3 protein: CASSPGQWNTEAFF

J gene: TRBJ2-1
V gene: TRBV7-2
CDR3 protein: CASSLRLAGVAHEQFF

J gene: TRBJ1-5
V gene: TRBV27
CDR3 protein: CASAKDREGIGNQPQHF

J gene: TRBJ1-2
V gene: TRBV4-1
CDR3 protein: CASSQRAREGASGYTF

J gene: TRBJ1-5
V gene: TRBV28
CDR3 protein: CASRDRDRAYSNQPQHF

J gene: TRBJ2-3
V gene: TRBV29-1
CDR3 protein: CSVAFTMHTQYF

J gene: TRBJ2-2
V gene: TRBV10-2
CDR3 protein: CASSRQAINTGELFF

J gene: TRBJ2-1
V gene: TRBV5-1
CDR3 protein: CASSGSGTSGGPTSYNEQFF

J gene: TRBJ2-5
V gene: TRBV18
CDR3 protein: CASSPQEVQETQYF

J gene: TRBJ1-5
V gene: TRBV7-9
CDR3 protein: CASSLGTGAQWQPQHF

J gene: TRBJ1-2
V gene: TRBV19
CDR3 protein: CASSHRGDYGYTF

J gene: TRBJ2-2
V gene: TRBV7-9
CDR3 protein: CASSRLENTGELFF

J gene: TRBJ2-3
V gene: TRBV27
CDR3 protein: CASRSQEPTDTQYF

J gene: TRBJ1-3
V gene: TRBV6-6
CDR3 protein: CASTSDSNSGNTIYF

J gene: TRBJ2-7
V gene: TRBV5-4
CDR3 protein: CASRLGLRGQEQYF

J gene: TRBJ2-7
V gene: TRBV5-4
CDR3 protein: CASSRDRGSYEQYF